Each of the 11 T cell receptor beta chains below was sequenced from the same sample in a study of T cells after yellow fever vaccination. MiXCR, applied by TCRdb to the 5' RACE reads, yields one record per CDR3 protein. The sample holds approximately 610,000 distinct CDR3 sequences; approximately 16% are singletons and the top ten take about 18%. The sequencing used PBMCs, collected less than 6 days after the first yellow fever vaccination. The source of these receptors is a man between 18 and 35 years old who received the YFV17D yellow fever vaccine.

This clonotype appeared a few times. The chain has TRBV6-5 and TRBJ2-5; the D gene could be TRBD1 or TRBD2 (5 bases each). The germline CDR1 and CDR2 sequences are MNHEY and SVGAGI. The ends were cut back, 2 bases at V and 5 bases at J, with 12 bases in the middle. The CDR3 sequence is 14 residues long. CDR3 sequence (DNA): TGTGCCAGCAGTTACAGAGGGGTAGGGGAGACCCAGTACTTC. This codes for CASSYRGVGETQYF.

The chain carries TRBV2 and TRBJ2-5; 13 bases agree with TRBD2. This CDR3 region has 15 residues. V dropped 6 bases and J dropped 2; count of bases not matched to a gene: 3. The germline V gene has CDR1 SNHLY and CDR2 FYNNEI. The CDR3 is CASRGTSGVQETQYF. CDR3 in DNA: TGTGCCAGCAGAGGGACTAGCGGGGTACAAGAGACCCAGTACTTC.

This clonotype was observed many times. The genes are TRBV6-5 and TRBJ2-7; D is tentatively TRBD1 or TRBD2 (6 bases each). Trimming took 3 bases from V and 0 from J, leaving 9 bases between them. Germline-derived CDR1 and CDR2 are MNHEY and SVGAGI. The CDR3 has 14 amino acids. CDR3 bases: TGTGCCAGCAGTTATGGAGGGGGCTCCTACGAGCAGTACTTC. This encodes CASSYGGGSYEQYF.

The chain employs TRBV27 and TRBJ2-7; TRBD1 might be the D (5 bases). Trimming shortened V by 6 bases and J by 4 bases, and 10 bases separated the two germline ends. The CDR3 is made up of 12 amino acids. Germline V gives CDR1 MNHEY, CDR2 SMNVEV (reference sequence). CDR3 DNA sequence: TGTGCCAGCAGCACAGGTCTATACGAGCAGTACTTC. The encoded protein is CASSTGLYEQYF.

This clonotype was counted only a few times. The chain employs TRBV4-1 and TRBJ1-6; tentative D call: TRBD1 (5 bases). The germline V gene has CDR1 MGHRA and CDR2 YSYEKL. The CDR3 loop spans 13 amino acids. Trimming cost V 5 bases and J 9 bases, with 11 bases left between them. The CDR3 reads CASSGANSSPLHF. The CDR3 bases are TGCGCCAGCAGCGGGGCGAATAGTTCACCCCTCCACTTT.

This clonotype has a handful of counts. The V gene is TRBV7-2, the J gene TRBJ2-1; 7 bases fit TRBD1. The CDR3 consists of 17 residues. Germline CDR1 reads SGHTA; CDR2 reads FQGNSA. V was clipped by 4 bases and J by 4 bases; unmatched bases: 13. CDR3 DNA sequence: TGTGCCAGCAGCTACTCCGCTAGGGCAGGGGGATACAATGAGCAGTTCTTC. This codes for CASSYSARAGGYNEQFF.

This clonotype showed up just a few times. Here the CDR3 DNA reads TGTGCCAGCAGCCCGGGGACGGGACAGGGAGGCAAAAACATTCAGTACTTC. It codes for CASSPGTGQGGKNIQYF. The chain is built from TRBV7-3 and TRBJ2-4; the match to TRBD1 covers 9 bases. Unmatched junction bases numbered 11, after V lost 5 bases and J lost 3 bases. The CDR3 is 17 amino acids. Looked up from germline, CDR1 is SGHTA and CDR2 is FQGTGA.

The sample holds a few counts of this clonotype. The rearrangement uses TRBV2 and TRBJ2-2, with D perhaps TRBD2 (6 bases). Trimming removed 4 bases at V and 4 bases at J, with 13 bases between. The CDR3 is made up of 15 amino acids. Germline CDR1 reads SNHLY; CDR2 reads FYNNEI. This CDR3 reads CASSGPAGSTGELFF. The CDR3 DNA follows: TGTGCCAGCAGTGGACCAGCGGGTTCCACCGGGGAGCTGTTTTTT.

This clonotype was counted ten times or more. The chain is built from TRBV5-1 and TRBJ2-3, with D tentatively TRBD1 (6 bases). Between the trimmed V and J ends, which lost 4 bases and 0 bases, there was a span of 12 bases. This CDR3 contains 15 residues. CDR1 is SGHRS and CDR2 is YFSETQ in the germline V gene. CDR3 protein: CASSPGQTSTDTQYF. The CDR3 bases are TGCGCCAGCAGCCCAGGACAGACTAGCACAGATACGCAGTATTTT. Combining the CDR3 with reference TRBV5-1 and TRBJ2-3 gives the whole variable domain KAGVTQTPRYLIKTRGQQVTLSCSPISGHRSVSWYQQTPGQGLQFLFEYFSETQRNKGNFPGRFSGRQFSNSRSEMNVSTLELGDSALYLCASSPGQTSTDTQYFGPGTRLTVL.

The V call is TRBV4-1, the J call TRBJ1-4; 9 bases fit TRBD1. Germline V gives CDR1 MGHRA, CDR2 YSYEKL. V was pared by 4 bases and J by 5 bases, with 14 bases of the junction left unmatched. This CDR3 comprises 18 residues. CDR3 residues: CASSLRDRALLPNEKLFF. The CDR3 nucleotides read TGCGCCAGCAGCCTGAGGGACAGGGCATTGTTACCGAATGAAAAACTGTTTTTT.

The chain couples TRBV3-1 to TRBJ1-4; D unresolved. Germline V gives CDR1 LGHDT, CDR2 YNNKEL (reference sequence). The CDR3 has 14 amino acids. Between the trimmed V and J ends, which lost 1 base and 2 bases, there was a span of 5 bases. CDR3 bases: TGTGCCAGCAGCCAAGGAGGGACTAATGAAAAACTGTTTTTT. Residues: CASSQGGTNEKLFF.